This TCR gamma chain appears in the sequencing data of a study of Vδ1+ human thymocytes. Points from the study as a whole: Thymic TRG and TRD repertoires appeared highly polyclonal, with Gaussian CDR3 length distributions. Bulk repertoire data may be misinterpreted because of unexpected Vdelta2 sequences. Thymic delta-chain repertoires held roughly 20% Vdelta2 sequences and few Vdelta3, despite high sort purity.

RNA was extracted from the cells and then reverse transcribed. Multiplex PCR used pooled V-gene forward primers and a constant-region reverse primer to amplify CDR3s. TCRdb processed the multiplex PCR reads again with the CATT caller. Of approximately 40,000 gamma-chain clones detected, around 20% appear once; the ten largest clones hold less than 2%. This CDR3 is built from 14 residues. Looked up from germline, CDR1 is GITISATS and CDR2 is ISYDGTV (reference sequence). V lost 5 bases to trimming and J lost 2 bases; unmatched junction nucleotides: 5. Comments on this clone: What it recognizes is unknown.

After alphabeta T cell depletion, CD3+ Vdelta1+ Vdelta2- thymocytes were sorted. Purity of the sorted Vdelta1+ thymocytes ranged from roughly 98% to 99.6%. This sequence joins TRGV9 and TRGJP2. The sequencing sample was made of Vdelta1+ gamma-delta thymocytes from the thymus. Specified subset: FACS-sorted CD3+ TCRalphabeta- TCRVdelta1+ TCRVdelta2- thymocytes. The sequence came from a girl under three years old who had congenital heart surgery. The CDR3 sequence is CALWGSSSDWIKTF. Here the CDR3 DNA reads TGTGCCTTGTGGGGTTCGAGTAGTGATTGGATCAAGACGTTT.